This TCR beta chain originates from a study of blood T cell repertoires in COVID-19. The CDR3 spans 17 residues. The germline V and J ends were trimmed by 1 base and 4 bases, with 19 bases remaining between them. CDR1 is LNHNV and CDR2 is YYDKDF in the germline V gene (reference sequence). Under the authors' procedure: Reference gene primers were amplified, and this amplification served to estimate nucleated cell counts. Repertoires were generated with immunoSEQ multiplex PCR, while TCRdb's copy carries only in-frame clones and drops some. V and J calls plus clone size are reproduced from that table; the DNA served to infer D and trimming. The top ten clones hold around a tenth of a sample with over 200,000 clones, about nine tenths of them seen once. Individuals aged roughly 18 to 95 years were recruited from approximately 22 US areas. Cohorts were assigned according to the clinical history that participants reported.

The clonotype was recovered from a man younger than 35 with acute COVID-19. Sequenced: PBMCs or T cells enriched from blood (not recorded which). The rearrangement uses TRBV15 and TRBJ1-2, with D hard to call. The DNA for the CDR3 is TGTGCCACCAGCAGAGGGAGGACGTCTTATCGGGTCTATGGCTACACCTTC. It translates to CATSRGRTSYRVYGYTF.